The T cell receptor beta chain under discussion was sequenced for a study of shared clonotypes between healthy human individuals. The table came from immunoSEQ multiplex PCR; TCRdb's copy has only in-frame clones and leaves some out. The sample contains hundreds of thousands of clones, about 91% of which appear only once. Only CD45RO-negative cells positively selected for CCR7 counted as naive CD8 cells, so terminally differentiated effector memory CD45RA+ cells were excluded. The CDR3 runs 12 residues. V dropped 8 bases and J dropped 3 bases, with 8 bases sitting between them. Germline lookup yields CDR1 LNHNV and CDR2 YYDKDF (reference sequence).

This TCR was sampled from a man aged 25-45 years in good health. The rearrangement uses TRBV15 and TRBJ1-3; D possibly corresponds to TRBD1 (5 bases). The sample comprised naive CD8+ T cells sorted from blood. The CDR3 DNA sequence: TGTGCCACCCGGGGCATTGGAAACACCATATATTTT. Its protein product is CATRGIGNTIYF.